The present TCR beta chain was sequenced within a study of neurological immune-mediated disorders. This clonotype has ten or more counts. The germline CDR1 and CDR2 sequences are SGHTA and FQGNSA. V was clipped by 4 bases and J by 3 bases, with 19 bases between them. This CDR3 contains 17 residues. Blood bank volunteers in Maryland, USA, served as healthy controls. Every sequencing run generated over 170 million TCR-beta sequences from 15-18 subjects. In TCRdb, the 5' RACE reads were re-called with MiXCR into one record per CDR3 protein. The sample shows about 43,000 distinct CDR3 sequences, approximately 12% of them seen only once.

The receptor's source is a female donor in good health. Sequencing was done on a sample of PBMCs. V usage is TRBV7-2 and J usage is TRBJ1-3; D is unclear. CDR3: CASSSNFGPSHGNTIYF. The CDR3, as DNA: TGTGCCAGCAGCTCAAACTTTGGTCCTTCGCATGGAAACACCATATATTTT.